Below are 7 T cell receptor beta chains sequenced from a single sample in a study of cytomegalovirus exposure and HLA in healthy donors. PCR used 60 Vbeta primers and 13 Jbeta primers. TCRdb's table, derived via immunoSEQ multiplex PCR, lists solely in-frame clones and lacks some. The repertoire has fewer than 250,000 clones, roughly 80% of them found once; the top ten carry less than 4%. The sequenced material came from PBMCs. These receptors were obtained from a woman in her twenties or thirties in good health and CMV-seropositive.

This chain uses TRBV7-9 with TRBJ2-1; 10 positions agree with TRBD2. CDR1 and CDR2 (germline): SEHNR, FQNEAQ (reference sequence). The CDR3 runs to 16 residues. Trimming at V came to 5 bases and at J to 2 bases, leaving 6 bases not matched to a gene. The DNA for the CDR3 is TGTGCCAGCAGCGGAGGACTAGCGGAGGCCTACAATGAGCAGTTCTTC. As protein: CASSGGLAEAYNEQFF.

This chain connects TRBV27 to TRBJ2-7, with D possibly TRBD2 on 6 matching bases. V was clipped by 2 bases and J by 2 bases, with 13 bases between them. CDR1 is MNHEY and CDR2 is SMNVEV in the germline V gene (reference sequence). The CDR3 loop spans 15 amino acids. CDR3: CASSLGTGVPYEQYF. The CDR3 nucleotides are TGTGCCAGCAGTTTAGGGACGGGGGTCCCCTACGAGCAGTACTTC.

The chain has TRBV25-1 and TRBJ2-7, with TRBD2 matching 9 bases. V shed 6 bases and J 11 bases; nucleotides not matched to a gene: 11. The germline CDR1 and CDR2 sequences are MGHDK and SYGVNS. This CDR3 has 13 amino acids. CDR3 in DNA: TGTGCCAGCAGACCGGGACTAGCTCTCCCCGAGTACTTC. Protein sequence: CASRPGLALPEYF.

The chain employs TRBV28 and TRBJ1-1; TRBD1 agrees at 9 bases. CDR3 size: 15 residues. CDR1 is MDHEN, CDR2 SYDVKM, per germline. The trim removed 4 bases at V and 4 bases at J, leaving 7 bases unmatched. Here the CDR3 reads CASSCAGTGCTEAFF. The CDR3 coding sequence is TGTGCCAGCAGTTGCGCCGGGACAGGGTGCACTGAAGCTTTCTTT.

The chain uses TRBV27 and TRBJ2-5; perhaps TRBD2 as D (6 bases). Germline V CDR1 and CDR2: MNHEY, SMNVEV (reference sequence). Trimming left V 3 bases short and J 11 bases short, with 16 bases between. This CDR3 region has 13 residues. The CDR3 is CASSLAPPREQYF. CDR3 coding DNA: TGTGCCAGCAGTTTGGCGCCCCCCCGGGAGCAGTACTTC.

The CDR3 DNA is TGTGCCAGCAGCCAACCCCCCTCGAGCTCTGGAAACACCATATATTTT. Its translation: CASSQPPSSSGNTIYF. The gene calls are TRBV4-2 and TRBJ1-3; no firm D call. This CDR3 has 16 residues. V lost 2 bases and J 0 bases, leaving 11 bases between the germline ends. From germline, CDR1 is LGHNA and CDR2 YNFKEQ.

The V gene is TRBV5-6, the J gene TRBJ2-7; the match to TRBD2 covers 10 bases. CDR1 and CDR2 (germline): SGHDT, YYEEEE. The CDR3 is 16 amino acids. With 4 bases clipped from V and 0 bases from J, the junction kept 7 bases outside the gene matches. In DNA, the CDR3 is TGTGCCAGCAGCCCGGATAGCGGGGGGAGCTCCTACGAGCAGTACTTC. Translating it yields CASSPDSGGSSYEQYF.